This TCR beta chain emerged from a study of cytomegalovirus exposure and HLA in healthy donors. Healthy people donating bone marrow made up the donors. The primer mix had 60 Vbeta and 13 Jbeta primers. The table came from immunoSEQ multiplex PCR; TCRdb's copy has only in-frame clones and leaves some out. The table records about 170,000 clones, about 79% of them present only once. Input material: PBMCs. The TCR originated in a woman in her forties or fifties in good health and CMV-seronegative.

The CDR3 is CASSLTANTEAFF. In DNA, the CDR3 is TGTGCCAGCAGTTTGACAGCTAACACTGAAGCTTTCTTT. The chain couples TRBV6-1 to TRBJ1-1; weak D call: TRBD1 (5 bases). Germline V CDR1 and CDR2: MNHNS, SASEGT. The ends were cut back, 5 bases at V and 2 bases at J, with 9 bases in the middle. The CDR3 consists of 13 residues.